This T cell receptor beta chain appears in the sequencing data of a study of radiation and T cells in renal cell carcinoma. Data came from immunoSEQ multiplex PCR; TCRdb stores just in-frame clones and leaves some out. This table has about 130,000 clones, 70% to 90% appearing once. Trimming left V 4 bases short and J 4 bases short, with 11 bases between. The CDR3 covers 13 residues. Germline lookup yields CDR1 SGHDT and CDR2 YYEEEE. Time point indicated: baseline pretreatment blood. The treatment is: 15 Gy SBRT to primary tumor, nephrectomy 4 weeks later. Radiation-treated patients gave blood at baseline, week 2 and week 4. The patient's renal cell carcinoma had clear cell pathology.

The sequences come from blood, collected from a patient whose treatment included radiotherapy and nephrectomy. This receptor was taken from a woman in her forties or fifties with renal cell carcinoma. The chain uses TRBV5-6 and TRBJ2-5; tentatively, D is TRBD1 (6 bases). For the CDR3, the DNA is TGTGCCAGCAGCCGGACAGCCTTAGAGACCCAGTACTTC. Its translation: CASSRTALETQYF. The full variable domain, in which reference TRBV5-6 and TRBJ2-5 provide the parts outside the CDR3, is DAGVTQSPTHLIKTRGQQVTLRCSPKSGHDTVSWYQQALGQGPQFIFQYYEEEERQRGNFPDRFSGHQFPNYSSELNVNALLLGDSALYLCASSRTALETQYFGPGTRLLVL.